Included here is one T cell receptor beta chain sequence, with context. The data are from a study of blood T cell repertoires in COVID-19. Germline lookup yields CDR1 MDHEN and CDR2 SYDVKM. The CDR3 consists of 15 residues. Trimming cost V 5 bases and J 0 bases, with 14 bases left between them. Libraries were prepared by immunoSEQ multiplex PCR; TCRdb keeps only in-frame clonotypes and omits some of them. This table holds a few hundred thousand clones, around 91% found once. This TCR derives from a man younger than 35 who had recovered from COVID-19. The J gene is TRBJ2-7, the V gene TRBV28; a possible D gene is TRBD1 (6 bases). The source material was PBMCs or T cells enriched from blood (not recorded which). The CDR3 sequence is CASSITGRSSYEQYF. The CDR3 coding sequence is TGTGCCAGCAGTATTACAGGGAGAAGCTCCTACGAGCAGTACTTC.